A single T cell receptor beta chain is shown here with its context. There is no known antigen for this receptor. No base qualities exist here, and no much larger clone lies one base off it. Relative to germline, V is 0 bases shorter and J is 6 bases shorter, with 11 bases between their ends. From cysteine to phenylalanine, the CDR3 is 14 amino acids long. Only CDR3 DNA is held: 42 bases, read in frame from base 1. The germline V gene (reference sequence) supplies CDR1 LGHDT and CDR2 YNNKEL. The data originate from a study of blood T cell repertoires in COVID-19 (dated by TCRdb to about 2020). As for the study more broadly: The collaborator samples originated in the United States, Italy and Spain and spanned the acute and convalescent phases of COVID-19. The material from the prospective study consisted of cDNA or gDNA derived from T cells, B-cell-depleted T cells, or PBMCs. Subjects who had been exposed to COVID-19, were actively infected with it, or had recovered from it provided the deeply sampled blood TCRbeta repertoires that made up the dataset. The repertoires were released in a freely available public database meant as a resource for research on the immune response to SARS-CoV-2. The samples were drawn from the first 160 participants of the ongoing ImmuneRACE study and from more than 1,000 subjects provided by 6 global collaborators. Nearly every sample came with metadata listing a de-identified subject ID, COVID-19 status, age in years and sex. Where HLA class I and class II types were available, the types were taken from metadata supplied by the sample provider, not from assay-based typing.

TCRbeta CDR3 regions were amplified from genomic DNA using the immunoSEQ Assay, a bias-controlled multiplex PCR. Per the source publication's procedure: The number of nucleated cells in each sample was estimated by amplification of reference gene primers within the assay. Sequence reads were collapsed and filtered to measure the absolute abundance of every unique TCRbeta CDR3 rearrangement. For each sample, productive Simpson clonality was calculated as the square root of Simpson's diversity index across productive rearrangements. Not all clones reach the TCRdb copy of this immuneACCESS table, which keeps in-frame sequences only. Checked studies attribute under half of the gap to unresolved V genes and leave the rest unexplained. V and J calls and clone size are copied from that table; D and trimming were computed from the DNA. The sample table lists 140,000 or so clones, approximately 80% of them with a count of one. The ten largest clones take up 16% of the sample.

Each collaborating institution followed its own protocols to collect whole blood in K2EDTA tubes. Collaborator samples were shipped for TCRbeta analysis as frozen whole blood, isolated PBMCs, or DNA extracted from either sample type. Paper-wide results and their limitations: How much clinical and demographic metadata was included differed by source and by participant, and the metadata was provided uncurated.

This TCR derives from a man aged 50-60 years with acute or convalescent COVID-19. Sequencing used peripheral blood. The V and J segments used are TRBV3-1 (or the pseudogene TRBV3-2) and TRBJ1-2; a weak D assignment points to TRBD1 (6 bases agree). Here the CDR3 is given as CASSQEGAGDGYTF. The nucleotides read TGTGCCAGCAGCCAAGAGGGGGCTGGAGATGGCTACACCTTC.